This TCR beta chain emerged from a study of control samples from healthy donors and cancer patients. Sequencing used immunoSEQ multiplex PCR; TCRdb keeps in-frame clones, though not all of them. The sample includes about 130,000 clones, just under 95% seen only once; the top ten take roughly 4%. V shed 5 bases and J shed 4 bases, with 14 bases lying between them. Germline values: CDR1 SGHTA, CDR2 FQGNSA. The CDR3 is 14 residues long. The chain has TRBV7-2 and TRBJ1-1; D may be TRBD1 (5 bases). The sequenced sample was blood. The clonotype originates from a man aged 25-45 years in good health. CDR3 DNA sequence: TGTGCCAGCAGCCGGGGACGGCCGAGCACTGAAGCTTTCTTT. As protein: CASSRGRPSTEAFF.